These 10 T cell receptor beta chains were all obtained from the same sample, sequenced in a study of blood T cell repertoires in COVID-19. Measured with immunoSEQ multiplex PCR; TCRdb has only the in-frame clones, and not every one. The table lists nearly 80,000 clones, around 90% of them singletons. Sequencing was done on a sample of peripheral blood. Receptors were obtained from a woman aged 80 or over with acute or convalescent COVID-19.

This clone has a single count. The chain carries TRBV3-1 (or the pseudogene TRBV3-2) and TRBJ2-7, with a weak D call TRBD2 (6 bases). CDR1 LGHDT and CDR2 YNNKEL come from the germline V gene (reference sequence). The CDR3 extends over 16 amino acids. Trimming cost V 1 base and J 4 bases, with 17 bases left between them. The CDR3 coding sequence is TGTGCCAGCAGCCAAGCTCCCGGGACGGGGGTTTACGAGCAGTACTTC. Translating it yields CASSQAPGTGVYEQYF.

The rearrangement joins TRBV27 to TRBJ1-1, with no clear D. V shed 6 bases and J shed 4 bases, with 9 bases lying between them. The CDR3 extends over 12 amino acids. CDR1 MNHEY and CDR2 SMNVEV come from the germline V gene (reference sequence). The CDR3 coding sequence is TGTGCCAGCAGCTCCGGTCGCACTGAAGCTTTCTTT. This gives the protein CASSSGRTEAFF.

The rearrangement uses TRBV4-3 and TRBJ1-2; D is perhaps TRBD1 (6 bases). Germline CDR1 and CDR2: LGHNA and YSLEER. The CDR3 has 13 amino acids. V lost 0 bases to trimming and J lost 8 bases, with 10 bases between them. The CDR3 loop is CASSQDWGLGYTF. The CDR3 DNA is TGCGCCAGCAGCCAAGATTGGGGGCTAGGCTACACCTTC.

The chain combines TRBV3-1 (or the pseudogene TRBV3-2) with TRBJ2-1, with a tentative D call TRBD1 (6 bases). Trimming shortened V by 6 bases and J by 1 base, and 13 bases separated the two germline ends. CDR1 is LGHDT and CDR2 is YNNKEL in the germline V gene (reference sequence). The CDR3 spans 15 residues. This CDR3 reads CASSYRQGSYNEQFF. The CDR3 DNA sequence: TGTGCCAGCAGTTACCGTCAGGGGTCCTACAATGAGCAGTTCTTC.

This rearrangement joins TRBV7-9 to TRBJ1-2; 8 bases map to TRBD1. Germline V gene sequence: CDR1 SEHNR, CDR2 FQNEAQ (reference sequence). With V trimmed by 5 bases and J by 2 bases, 7 bases remained unmatched. This CDR3 is 15 amino acids long. The DNA of the CDR3 is TGTGCCAGCAGCCCGCAGGGGGCGAGGAACTATGGCTACACCTTC. Protein product: CASSPQGARNYGYTF. Complete variable domain (other parts from reference TRBV7-9 and TRBJ1-2): DTGVSQNPRHKITKRGQNVTFRCDPISEHNRLYWYRQTLGQGPEFLTYFQNEAQLEKSRLLSDRFSAERPKGSFSTLEIQRTEQGDSAMYLCASSPQGARNYGYTFGSGTRLTVV.

The rearrangement links TRBV6-4 to TRBJ2-1; 12 nucleotides align to TRBD2. The CDR3 runs to 16 residues. Germline values: CDR1 MRHNA, CDR2 SNTAGT. J lost 0 bases, V lost 4 bases, and 1 base had no gene match. The CDR3 reads CASSGLAGASYNEQFF. The CDR3 coding sequence is TGTGCCAGCAGTGGACTAGCGGGGGCCTCCTACAATGAGCAGTTCTTC.

The chain is built from TRBV19 and TRBJ1-5, with D possibly TRBD1 on 6 matching bases. This CDR3 is built from 17 residues. Germline V CDR1 and CDR2: LNHDA, SQIVND (reference sequence). V was shortened by 5 bases and J by 1 base, with 18 bases between the two germline ends. CDR3 residues: CASSPRQGFLSNQPQHF. CDR3 coding DNA: TGTGCCAGTAGTCCCCGGCAGGGGTTTTTGAGCAATCAGCCCCAGCATTTT. The entire variable domain, with the rest obtained from reference TRBV19 and TRBJ1-5, is as follows: DGGITQSPKYLFRKEGQNVTLSCEQNLNHDAMYWYRQDPGQGLRLIYYSQIVNDFQKGDIAEGYSVSREKKESFPLTVTSAQKNPTAFYLCASSPRQGFLSNQPQHFGDGTRLSIL.

The genes are TRBV5-4 and TRBJ2-3; no reliable D call. CDR1 and CDR2 (germline): SGHNT, YYREEE (reference sequence). The V gene lost 2 bases and the J gene lost 4 bases, with 2 bases spanning the gap. The CDR3 is made up of 11 amino acids. The CDR3 DNA is TGTGCCAGCAGCTTCGCAGATACGCAGTATTTT. Its translation is CASSFADTQYF.

The chain couples TRBV5-4 to TRBJ2-7; no clear D. V lost 4 bases to trimming and J lost 3 bases, with 8 bases between them. Looked up from germline, CDR1 is SGHNT and CDR2 is YYREEE (reference sequence). The CDR3 is made up of 12 amino acids. CDR3 loop: CASSLPGYEQYF. The CDR3 DNA reads as TGTGCCAGCAGCCTCCCGGGCTACGAGCAGTACTTC.

The chain employs TRBV7-9 and TRBJ1-5, with a tentative D call TRBD1 (5 bases). The CDR3 contains 14 residues. V was cut by 3 bases and J by 4 bases, with 10 bases left in between. Germline V gives CDR1 SEHNR, CDR2 FQNEAQ (reference sequence). The CDR3 sequence: CASSFAGMNQPQHF. The CDR3 region has the DNA TGTGCCAGCAGCTTCGCAGGGATGAATCAGCCCCAGCATTTT.